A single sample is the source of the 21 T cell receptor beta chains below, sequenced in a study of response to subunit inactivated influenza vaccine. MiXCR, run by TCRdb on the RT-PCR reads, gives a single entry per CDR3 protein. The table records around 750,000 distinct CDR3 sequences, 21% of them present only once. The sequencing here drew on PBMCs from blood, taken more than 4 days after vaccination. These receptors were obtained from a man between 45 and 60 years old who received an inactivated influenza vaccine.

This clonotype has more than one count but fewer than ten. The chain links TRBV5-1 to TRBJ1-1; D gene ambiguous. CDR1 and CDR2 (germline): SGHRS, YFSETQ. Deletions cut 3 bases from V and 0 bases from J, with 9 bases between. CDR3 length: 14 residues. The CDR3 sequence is CASSSLPMNTEAFF. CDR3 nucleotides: TGCGCCAGCAGCTCCCTCCCAATGAACACTGAAGCTTTCTTT.

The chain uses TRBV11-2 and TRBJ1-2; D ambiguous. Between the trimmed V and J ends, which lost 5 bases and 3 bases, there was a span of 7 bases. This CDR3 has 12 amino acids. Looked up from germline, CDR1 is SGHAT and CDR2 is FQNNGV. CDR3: CASSPTHYGYTF. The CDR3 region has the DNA TGTGCCAGCAGCCCGACTCACTATGGCTACACCTTC. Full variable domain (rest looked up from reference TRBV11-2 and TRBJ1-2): EAGVAQSPRYKIIEKRQSVAFWCNPISGHATLYWYQQILGQGPKLLIQFQNNGVVDDSQLPKDRFSAERLKGVDSTLKIQPAKLEDSAVYLCASSPTHYGYTFGSGTRLTVV.

DNA of the CDR3: TGTGCCAGCAGTGTCGCGCCGTTGGATACGCAGTATTTT. It is translated as CASSVAPLDTQYF. The genes are TRBV2 and TRBJ2-3, with D uncertain. Germline CDR1 is SNHLY and CDR2 is FYNNEI. This CDR3 has 13 residues. Deletions cut 4 bases from V and 6 bases from J, with 11 bases between.

The CDR3 here is CSARSPVGGSNQPQHF. The CDR3 nucleotides are TGCAGTGCTAGATCCCCCGTTGGTGGCAGCAATCAGCCCCAGCATTTT. This chain links TRBV20-1 with TRBJ1-5; no clear D gene. Trimming removed 2 bases at V and 1 base at J, with 15 bases between. Germline CDR1 is DFQATT and CDR2 is SNEGSKA (reference sequence). The CDR3 length is 16 residues.

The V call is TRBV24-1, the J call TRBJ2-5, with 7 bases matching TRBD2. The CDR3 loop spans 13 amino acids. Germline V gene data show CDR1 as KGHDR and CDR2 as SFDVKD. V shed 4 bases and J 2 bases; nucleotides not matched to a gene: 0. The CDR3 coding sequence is TGTGCCACCAGTGAGGGACTACAAGAGACCCAGTACTTC. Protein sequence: CATSEGLQETQYF.

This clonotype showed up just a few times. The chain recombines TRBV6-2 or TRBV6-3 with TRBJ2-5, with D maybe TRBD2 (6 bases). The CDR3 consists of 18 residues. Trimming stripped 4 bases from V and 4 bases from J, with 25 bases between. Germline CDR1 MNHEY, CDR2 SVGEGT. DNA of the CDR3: TGTGCCAGCAGTTCTGGCCCTCTAAGGGCAGGGCGGGGAGAGACCCAGTACTTC. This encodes CASSSGPLRAGRGETQYF.

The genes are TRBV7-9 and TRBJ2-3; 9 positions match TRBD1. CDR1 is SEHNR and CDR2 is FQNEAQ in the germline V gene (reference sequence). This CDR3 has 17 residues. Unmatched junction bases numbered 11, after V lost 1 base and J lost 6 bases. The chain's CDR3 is CASSLVLVTGGLDTQYF. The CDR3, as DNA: TGTGCCAGCAGCTTAGTATTGGTGACAGGGGGTTTGGATACGCAGTATTTT.

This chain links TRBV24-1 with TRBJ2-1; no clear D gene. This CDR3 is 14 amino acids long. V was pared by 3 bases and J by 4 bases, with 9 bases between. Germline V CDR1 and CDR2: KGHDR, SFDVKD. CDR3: CATSDGRRYNEQFF. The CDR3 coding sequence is TGTGCCACCAGTGATGGTCGACGATACAATGAGCAGTTCTTC.

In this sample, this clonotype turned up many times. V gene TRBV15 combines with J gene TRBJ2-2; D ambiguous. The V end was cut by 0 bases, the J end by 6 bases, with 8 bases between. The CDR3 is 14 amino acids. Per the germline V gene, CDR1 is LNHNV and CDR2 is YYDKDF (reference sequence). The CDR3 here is CATSRDRAPGELFF. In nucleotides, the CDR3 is TGTGCCACCAGCAGAGATCGAGCTCCCGGGGAGCTGTTTTTT.

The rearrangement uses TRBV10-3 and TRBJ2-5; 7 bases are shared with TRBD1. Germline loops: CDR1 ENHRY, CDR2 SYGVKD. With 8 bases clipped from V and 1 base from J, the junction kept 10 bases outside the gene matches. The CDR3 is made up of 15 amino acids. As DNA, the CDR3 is TGTGCCATCGCAGAACCTGGACAGGCCCAAGAGACCCAGTACTTC. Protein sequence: CAIAEPGQAQETQYF.

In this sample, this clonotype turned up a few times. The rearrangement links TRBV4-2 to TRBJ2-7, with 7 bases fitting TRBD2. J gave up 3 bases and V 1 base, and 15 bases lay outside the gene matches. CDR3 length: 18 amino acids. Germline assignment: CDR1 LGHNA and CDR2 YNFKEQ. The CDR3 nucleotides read TGTGCCAGCAGCCAAGTGGCCGCTGTTGAGGCGGGAGTCTACGAGCAGTACTTC. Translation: CASSQVAAVEAGVYEQYF.

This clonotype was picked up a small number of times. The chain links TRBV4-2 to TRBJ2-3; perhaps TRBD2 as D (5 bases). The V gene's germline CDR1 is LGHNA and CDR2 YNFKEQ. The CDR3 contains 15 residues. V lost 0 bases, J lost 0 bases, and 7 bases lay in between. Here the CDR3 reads CASSQDRRSTDTQYF. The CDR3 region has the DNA TGTGCCAGCAGCCAAGATAGGAGGAGCACAGATACGCAGTATTTT.

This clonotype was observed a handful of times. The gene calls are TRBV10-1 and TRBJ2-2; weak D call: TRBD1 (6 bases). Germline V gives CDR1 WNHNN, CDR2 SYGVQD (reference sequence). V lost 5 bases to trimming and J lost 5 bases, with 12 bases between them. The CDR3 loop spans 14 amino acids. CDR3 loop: CASSSGVWTGELFF. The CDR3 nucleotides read TGCGCCAGCAGTTCAGGGGTATGGACCGGGGAGCTGTTTTTT.

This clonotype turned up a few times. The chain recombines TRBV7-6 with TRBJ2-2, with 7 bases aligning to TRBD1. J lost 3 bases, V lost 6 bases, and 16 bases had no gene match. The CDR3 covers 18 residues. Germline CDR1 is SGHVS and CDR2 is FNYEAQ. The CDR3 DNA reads TGTGCCAGCAGGACAGTACCAGGACAGGTTCCGGACACCGGGGAGCTGTTTTTT. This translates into CASRTVPGQVPDTGELFF. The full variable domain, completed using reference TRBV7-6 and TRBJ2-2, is GAGVSQSPRYKVTKRGQDVALRCDPISGHVSLYWYRQALGQGPEFLTYFNYEAQQDKSGLPNDRFSAERPEGSISTLTIQRTEQRDSAMYRCASRTVPGQVPDTGELFFGEGSRLTVL.

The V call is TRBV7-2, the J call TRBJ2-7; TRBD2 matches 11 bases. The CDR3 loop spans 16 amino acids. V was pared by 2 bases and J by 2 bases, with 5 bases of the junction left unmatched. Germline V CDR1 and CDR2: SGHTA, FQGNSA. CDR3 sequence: CASSLTIAGGPYEQYF. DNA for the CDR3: TGTGCCAGCAGCTTAACCATAGCGGGAGGGCCCTACGAGCAGTACTTC. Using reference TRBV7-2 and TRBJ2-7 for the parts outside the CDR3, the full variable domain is GAGVSQSPSNKVTEKGKDVELRCDPISGHTALYWYRQSLGQGLEFLIYFQGNSAPDKSGLPSDRFSAERTGGSVSTLTIQRTQQEDSAVYLCASSLTIAGGPYEQYFGPGTRLTVT.

The CDR3 protein is CATGLDSGNTIYF. DNA for the CDR3: TGTGCCACGGGGCTAGACTCTGGAAACACCATATATTTT. The genes are TRBV5-5 and TRBJ1-3; a weak D match, TRBD1 (5 bases). The CDR3 is 13 amino acids. The germline gives CDR1 SGHKS, CDR2 YYEKEE (reference sequence). Trimming stripped 9 bases from V and 0 bases from J, with 10 bases between.

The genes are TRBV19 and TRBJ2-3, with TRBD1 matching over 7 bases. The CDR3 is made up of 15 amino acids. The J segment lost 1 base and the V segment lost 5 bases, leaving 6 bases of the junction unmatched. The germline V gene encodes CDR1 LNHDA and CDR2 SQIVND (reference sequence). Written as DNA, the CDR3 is TGTGCCAGTAGTGAAACAGGGGCTCGCACAGATACGCAGTATTTT. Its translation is CASSETGARTDTQYF. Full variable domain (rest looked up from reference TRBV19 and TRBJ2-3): DGGITQSPKYLFRKEGQNVTLSCEQNLNHDAMYWYRQDPGQGLRLIYYSQIVNDFQKGDIAEGYSVSREKKESFPLTVTSAQKNPTAFYLCASSETGARTDTQYFGPGTRLTVL.

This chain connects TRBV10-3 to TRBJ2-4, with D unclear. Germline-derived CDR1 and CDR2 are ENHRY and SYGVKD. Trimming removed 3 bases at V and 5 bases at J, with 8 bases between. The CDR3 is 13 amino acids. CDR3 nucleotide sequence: TGTGCCATCAGTGAAAGGCCTCAAAACATTCAGTACTTC. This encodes CAISERPQNIQYF.

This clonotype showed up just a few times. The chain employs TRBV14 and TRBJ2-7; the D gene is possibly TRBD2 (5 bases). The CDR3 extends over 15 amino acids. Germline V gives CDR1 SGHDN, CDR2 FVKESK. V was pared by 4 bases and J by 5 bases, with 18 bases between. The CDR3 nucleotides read TGTGCCAGCAGCCTGAGCGGAGGATACGAGGACGAGCAGTACTTC. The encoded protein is CASSLSGGYEDEQYF.

The CDR3 DNA is TGCGCCAGCATCGACACAGGGGGGGCAGATACGCAGTATTTT. This sequence encodes CASIDTGGADTQYF. V gene TRBV5-1 combines with J gene TRBJ2-3, with TRBD1 as a possible D gene (8 bases). This CDR3 contains 14 residues. The germline V gene has CDR1 SGHRS and CDR2 YFSETQ. V was clipped by 6 bases and J by 4 bases, with 15 bases between them. Combining the CDR3 with reference TRBV5-1 and TRBJ2-3 gives the whole variable domain KAGVTQTPRYLIKTRGQQVTLSCSPISGHRSVSWYQQTPGQGLQFLFEYFSETQRNKGNFPGRFSGRQFSNSRSEMNVSTLELGDSALYLCASIDTGGADTQYFGPGTRLTVL.

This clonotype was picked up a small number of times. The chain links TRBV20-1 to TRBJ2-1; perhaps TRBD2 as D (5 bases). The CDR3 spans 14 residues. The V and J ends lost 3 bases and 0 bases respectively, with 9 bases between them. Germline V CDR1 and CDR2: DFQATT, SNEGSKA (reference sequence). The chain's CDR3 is CSASIGSSYNEQFF. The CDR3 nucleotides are TGCAGTGCTAGTATAGGGAGCTCCTACAATGAGCAGTTCTTC.